The clone carrying this T cell receptor (beta chain) occurred once. An end of the junction differs from the germline gene, which may be a read error. The data were obtained in a study of CD8+ T cells in alopecia areata. The V gene's germline CDR1 is LGHNA and CDR2 YSLEER. The CDR3 is made up of 11 amino acids. Sample treatment: oral pan-JAK inhibitor, 5-10 mg twice daily. Cell sorting was applied to PBMCs, and CD4+ and CD8+ T cells were collected. In each case, RNA was isolated and then reverse transcribed into cDNA as the sequencing template. Produced via immunoSEQ multiplex PCR; TCRdb's table is partial and in-frame only. The sample includes around 100,000 clones, approximately 70% of them seen just once.

The chain links TRBV4-3 to TRBJ2-7; the D gene is possibly TRBD2 (6 bases). This material consisted of CD8+ T cells sorted from blood, taken at roughly week 45, from a patient treated with tofacitinib. The source is a human donor with alopecia areata. CDR3 amino acids: CASSLREVAAF. Here the CDR3 DNA reads TGCGCCAGCAGCCTAAGGGAGGTTGCGGCCTTC.